This is a list of T cell receptor beta chains from one sample in a study of CXCR3-negative and CXCR3-positive naive CD8 T cells. Reprocessing the 5' RACE reads, TCRdb reports a single entry for every CDR3 protein and omits DNA. This table holds about 5,000 distinct CDR3 sequences. Sequenced input: naive CXCR3+ CD8+ T cells from blood. The receptors here all came from a human donor in good health. Some clones in this sample may be carry-over from other donors' samples. CDR3s include the opening cysteine and the closing phenylalanine or tryptophan. The size entry is marked missing in some rows and otherwise reads once, few, many or a size class.

V	size	J	CDR3
TRBV11-2	NA	TRBJ1-1	CASSLGGHTEAFF
TRBV6-5	NA	TRBJ1-2	CASSVDRDYGYTF
TRBV6-6	NA	TRBJ2-5	CASSYSRERGETQYF
TRBV2	NA	TRBJ2-1	CASRATGAVHEQFF
TRBV29-1	medium-sized	TRBJ2-4	CSVETPAVNIQYF
TRBV20-1	medium-sized	TRBJ2-1	CSAPTSGIYNEQFF
TRBV29-1	medium-sized	TRBJ1-1	CSVLIESSGTEAFF
TRBV4-1	medium-sized	TRBJ2-1	CASSQQDRVGNEQFF
TRBV4-2	medium-sized	TRBJ2-3	CASSQEGQFTDTQYF
TRBV27	medium-sized	TRBJ2-7	CASSLTGLHEQYF
TRBV2	NA	TRBJ2-7	CASSSGGGNEQYF
TRBV7-3	NA	TRBJ2-7	CASSATGGGSYEQYF
TRBV6-1	NA	TRBJ2-2	CASSEPYTGELFF
TRBV7-9	medium-sized	TRBJ2-7	CASSLNYEQYF
TRBV5-1	NA	TRBJ2-7	CASSLELGTANYEQYF
TRBV29-1	medium-sized	TRBJ1-2	CSVESRGQYGYTF
TRBV9	NA	TRBJ2-5	CASSDPLLEGAGQETQYF
TRBV2	medium-sized	TRBJ2-1	CASSSTGDEQFF
TRBV7-2	NA	TRBJ2-1	CASSPVWRTSGSEDNEQFF